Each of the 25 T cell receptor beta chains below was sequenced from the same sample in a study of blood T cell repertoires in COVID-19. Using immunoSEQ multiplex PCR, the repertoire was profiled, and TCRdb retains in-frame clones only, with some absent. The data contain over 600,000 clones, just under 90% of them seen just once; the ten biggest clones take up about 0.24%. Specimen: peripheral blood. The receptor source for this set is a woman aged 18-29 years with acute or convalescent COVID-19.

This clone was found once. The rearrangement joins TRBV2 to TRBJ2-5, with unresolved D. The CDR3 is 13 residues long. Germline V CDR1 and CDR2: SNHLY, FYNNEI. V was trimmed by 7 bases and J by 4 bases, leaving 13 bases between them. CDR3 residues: CASKYEPLETQYF. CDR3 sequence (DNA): TGTGCCAGCAAATATGAGCCCCTAGAGACCCAGTACTTC.

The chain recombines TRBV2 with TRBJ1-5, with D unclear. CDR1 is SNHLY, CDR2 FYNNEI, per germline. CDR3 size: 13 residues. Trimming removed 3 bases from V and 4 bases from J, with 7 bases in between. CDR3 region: CASSEVRNQPQHF. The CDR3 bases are TGTGCCAGCAGTGAGGTACGGAATCAGCCCCAGCATTTT.

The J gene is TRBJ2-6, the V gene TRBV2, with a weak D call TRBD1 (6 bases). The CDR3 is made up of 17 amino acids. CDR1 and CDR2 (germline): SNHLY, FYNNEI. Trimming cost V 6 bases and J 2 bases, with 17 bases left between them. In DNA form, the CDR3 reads TGTGCCAGCAGCCCCAGGGGCCTATTACCTGGGGCCAACGTCCTGACTTTC. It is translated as CASSPRGLLPGANVLTF.

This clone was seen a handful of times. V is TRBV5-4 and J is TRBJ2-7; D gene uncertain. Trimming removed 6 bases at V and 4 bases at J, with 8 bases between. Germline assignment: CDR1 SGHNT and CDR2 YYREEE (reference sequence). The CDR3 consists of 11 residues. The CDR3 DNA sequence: TGTGCCAGCACGAACGGGTACGAGCAGTACTTC. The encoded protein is CASTNGYEQYF. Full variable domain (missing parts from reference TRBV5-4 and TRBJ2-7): ETGVTQSPTHLIKTRGQQVTLRCSSQSGHNTVSWYQQALGQGPQFIFQYYREEENGRGNFPPRFSGLQFPNYSSELNVNALELDDSALYLCASTNGYEQYFGPGTRLTVT.

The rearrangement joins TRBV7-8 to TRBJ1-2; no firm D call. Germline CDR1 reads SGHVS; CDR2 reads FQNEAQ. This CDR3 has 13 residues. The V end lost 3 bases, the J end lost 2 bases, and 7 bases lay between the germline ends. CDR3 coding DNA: TGTGCCAGCAGCTTGGTAGCCAACTATGGCTACACCTTC. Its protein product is CASSLVANYGYTF.

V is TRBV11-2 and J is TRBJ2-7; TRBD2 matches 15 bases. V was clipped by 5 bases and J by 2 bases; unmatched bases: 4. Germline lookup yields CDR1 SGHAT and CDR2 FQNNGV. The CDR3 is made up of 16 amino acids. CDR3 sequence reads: CASSGLAGGTTYEQYF. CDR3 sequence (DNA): TGTGCCAGCAGCGGACTAGCGGGGGGGACTACCTACGAGCAGTACTTC.

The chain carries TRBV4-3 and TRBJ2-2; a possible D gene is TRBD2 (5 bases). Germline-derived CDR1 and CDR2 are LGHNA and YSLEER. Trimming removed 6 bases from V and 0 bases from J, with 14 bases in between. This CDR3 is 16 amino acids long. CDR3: CASSRSEGSNTGELFF. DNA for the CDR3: TGCGCCAGCAGTCGAAGCGAGGGTTCGAACACCGGGGAGCTGTTTTTT.

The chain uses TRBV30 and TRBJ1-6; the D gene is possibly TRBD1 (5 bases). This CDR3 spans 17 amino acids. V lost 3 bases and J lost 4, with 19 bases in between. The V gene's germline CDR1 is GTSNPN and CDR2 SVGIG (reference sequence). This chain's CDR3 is CAWSASDTSLYNSPLHF. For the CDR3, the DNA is TGTGCCTGGAGCGCGTCGGACACGTCGCTTTATAATTCACCCCTCCACTTT. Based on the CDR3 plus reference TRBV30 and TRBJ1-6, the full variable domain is SQTIHQWPATLVQPVGSPLSLECTVEGTSNPNLYWYRQAAGRGLQLLFYSVGIGQISSEVPQNLSASRPQDRQFILSSKKLLLSDSGFYLCAWSASDTSLYNSPLHFGNGTRLTVT.

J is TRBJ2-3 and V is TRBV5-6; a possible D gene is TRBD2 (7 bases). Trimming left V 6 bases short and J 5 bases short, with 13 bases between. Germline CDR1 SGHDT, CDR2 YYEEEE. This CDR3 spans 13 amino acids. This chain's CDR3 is CASTQGGGDTQYF. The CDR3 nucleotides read TGTGCCAGCACCCAAGGGGGGGGAGATACGCAGTATTTT.

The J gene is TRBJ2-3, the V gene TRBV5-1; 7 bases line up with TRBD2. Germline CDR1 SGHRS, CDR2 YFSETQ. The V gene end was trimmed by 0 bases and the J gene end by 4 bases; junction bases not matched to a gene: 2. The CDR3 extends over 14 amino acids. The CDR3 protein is CASSLVGGPDTQYF. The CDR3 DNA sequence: TGCGCCAGCAGCTTGGTGGGAGGGCCAGATACGCAGTATTTT.

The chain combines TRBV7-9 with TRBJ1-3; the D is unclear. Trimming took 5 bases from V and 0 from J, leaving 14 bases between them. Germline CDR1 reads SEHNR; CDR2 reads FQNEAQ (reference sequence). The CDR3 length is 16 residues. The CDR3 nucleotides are TGTGCCAGCAGCATGACAAGTGCCGGCTCTGGAAACACCATATATTTT. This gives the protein CASSMTSAGSGNTIYF.

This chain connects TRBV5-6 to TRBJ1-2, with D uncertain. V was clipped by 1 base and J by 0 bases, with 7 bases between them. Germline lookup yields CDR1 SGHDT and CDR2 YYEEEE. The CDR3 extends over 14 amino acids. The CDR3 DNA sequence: TGTGCCAGCAGCTTGTTTGAGGCTAACTATGGCTACACCTTC. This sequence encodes CASSLFEANYGYTF.

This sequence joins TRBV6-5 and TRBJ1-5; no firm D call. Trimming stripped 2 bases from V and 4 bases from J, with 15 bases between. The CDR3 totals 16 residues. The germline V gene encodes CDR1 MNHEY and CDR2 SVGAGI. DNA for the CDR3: TGTGCCAGCAGTTACGACCCCCGGGGAATGAATCAGCCCCAGCATTTT. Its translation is CASSYDPRGMNQPQHF.

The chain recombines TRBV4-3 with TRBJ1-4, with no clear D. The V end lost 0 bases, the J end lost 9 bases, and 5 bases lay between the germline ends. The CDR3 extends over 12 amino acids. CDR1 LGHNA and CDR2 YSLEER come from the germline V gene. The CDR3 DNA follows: TGCGCCAGCAGCCAAGATTATAAAAAACTGTTTTTT. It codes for CASSQDYKKLFF.

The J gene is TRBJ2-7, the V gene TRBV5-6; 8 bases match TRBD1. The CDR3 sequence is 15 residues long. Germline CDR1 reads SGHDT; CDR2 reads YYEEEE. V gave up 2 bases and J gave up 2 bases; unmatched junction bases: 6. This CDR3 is CASSFPTGGTYEQYF. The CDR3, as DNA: TGTGCCAGCAGCTTTCCCACAGGGGGGACCTACGAGCAGTACTTC.

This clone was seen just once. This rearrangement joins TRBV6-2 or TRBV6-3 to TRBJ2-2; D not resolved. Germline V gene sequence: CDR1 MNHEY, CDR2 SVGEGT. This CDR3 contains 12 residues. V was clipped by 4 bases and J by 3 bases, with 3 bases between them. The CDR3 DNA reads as TGTGCCAGCAGTTCTTACACCGGGGAGCTGTTTTTT. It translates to CASSSYTGELFF.

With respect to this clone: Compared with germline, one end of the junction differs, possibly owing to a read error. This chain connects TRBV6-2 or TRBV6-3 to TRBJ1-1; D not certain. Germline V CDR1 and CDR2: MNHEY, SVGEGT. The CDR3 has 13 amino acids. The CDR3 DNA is TGTGCCAGCAGTCCCGAGGTTCTTACTGAGGCTTTCTTT. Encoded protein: CASSPEVLTEAFF.

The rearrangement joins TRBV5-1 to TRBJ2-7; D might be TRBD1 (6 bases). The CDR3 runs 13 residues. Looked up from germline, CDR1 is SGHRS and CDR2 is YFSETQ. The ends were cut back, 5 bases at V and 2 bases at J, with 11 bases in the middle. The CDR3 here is CASSNRATYEQYF. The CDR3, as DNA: TGCGCCAGCAGTAACAGGGCAACCTACGAGCAGTACTTC.

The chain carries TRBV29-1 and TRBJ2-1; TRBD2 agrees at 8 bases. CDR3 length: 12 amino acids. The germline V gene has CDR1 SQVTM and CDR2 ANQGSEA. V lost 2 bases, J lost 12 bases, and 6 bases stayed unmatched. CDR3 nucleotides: TGCAGCGTTGAATCGGGGGGGAGAGGGCAGTTCTTC. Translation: CSVESGGRGQFF.

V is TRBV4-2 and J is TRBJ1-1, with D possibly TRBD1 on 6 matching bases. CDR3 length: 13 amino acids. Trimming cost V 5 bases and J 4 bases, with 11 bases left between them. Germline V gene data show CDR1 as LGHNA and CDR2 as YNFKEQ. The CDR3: CASSEQGATEAFF. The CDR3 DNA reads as TGTGCCAGCAGCGAACAGGGAGCCACTGAAGCTTTCTTT.

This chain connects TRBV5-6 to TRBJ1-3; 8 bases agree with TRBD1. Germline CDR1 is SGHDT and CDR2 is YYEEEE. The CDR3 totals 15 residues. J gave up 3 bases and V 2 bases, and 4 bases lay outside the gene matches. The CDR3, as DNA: TGTGCCAGCAGCTTAATTGACAGGGGTGGAAACACCATATATTTT. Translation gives CASSLIDRGGNTIYF.

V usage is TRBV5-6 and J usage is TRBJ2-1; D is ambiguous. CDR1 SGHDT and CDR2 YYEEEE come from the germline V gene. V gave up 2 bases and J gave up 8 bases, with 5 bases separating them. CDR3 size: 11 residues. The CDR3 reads CASSFDYEQFF. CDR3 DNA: TGTGCCAGCAGCTTCGACTATGAGCAGTTCTTC.

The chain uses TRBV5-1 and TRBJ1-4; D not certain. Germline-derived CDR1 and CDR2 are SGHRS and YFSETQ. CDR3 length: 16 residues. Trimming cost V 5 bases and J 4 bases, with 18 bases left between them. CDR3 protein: CASRGSVGEVNEKLFF. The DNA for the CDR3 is TGCGCCAGCAGAGGTTCAGTCGGGGAGGTTAATGAAAAACTGTTTTTT.

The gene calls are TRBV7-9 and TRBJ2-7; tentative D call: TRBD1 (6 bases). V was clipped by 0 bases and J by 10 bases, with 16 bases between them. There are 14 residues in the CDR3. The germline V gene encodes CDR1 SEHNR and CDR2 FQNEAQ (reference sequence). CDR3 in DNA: TGTGCCAGCAGCTTAGCTTGGTCAGGGGCCTCCCAGTACTTC. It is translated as CASSLAWSGASQYF. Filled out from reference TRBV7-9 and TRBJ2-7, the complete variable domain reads DTGVSQNPRHKITKRGQNVTFRCDPISEHNRLYWYRQTLGQGPEFLTYFQNEAQLEKSRLLSDRFSAERPKGSFSTLEIQRTEQGDSAMYLCASSLAWSGASQYFGPGTRLTVT.

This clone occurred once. The CDR3 protein is CASSPTDPYEQYF. Here the CDR3 DNA reads TGCGCCAGCAGCCCGACAGATCCTTACGAGCAGTACTTC. The rearrangement links TRBV5-1 to TRBJ2-7; TRBD1 might be the D (5 bases). There are 13 residues in the CDR3. The germline V gene has CDR1 SGHRS and CDR2 YFSETQ. The V end was cut by 4 bases, the J end by 4 bases, with 12 bases between.